The rows below give T cell receptor beta chains drawn from one sample of a study of identical twins. TCRdb independently ran MiXCR on the 5' RACE reads; one entry per CDR3 protein. The data hold 1.5 million to 2 million distinct CDR3 sequences, with under 35% observed a single time. Sequencing was done on a sample of cord blood. Receptors originate from a newborn girl in good health. CDR3s include the opening cysteine and the closing phenylalanine or tryptophan. D genes are given only for firm matches. Where a row states a size, it is once, few, many or the class of an expanded clone; other rows omit it.

d_gene,j_gene,v_gene,abundance,CDR3nt,CDR3aa
TRBD1,TRBJ2-5,TRBV6-5,-,TGTGCCAGCAGTTACCTCACAGGGGGCGAGACCCAGTACTTC,CASSYLTGGETQYF
TRBD2,TRBJ2-5,TRBV6-5,-,TGTGCCAGCCAGGACGGGAGGGAGACCCAGTACTTC,CASQDGRETQYF
-,TRBJ2-4,TRBV30,-,TGTGCCTGGAGCCATTATCTAGCCAAAAACATTCAGTACTTC,CAWSHYLAKNIQYF
-,TRBJ2-7,TRBV12-3/TRBV12-4,once,TGTGCCAGCACTGGCCCGGGATACGAGCAGTACTTC,CASTGPGYEQYF
-,TRBJ2-7,TRBV14,-,TGTGCCAGCAGCCAAGTCAGGGGTTCCTACAATGAGCAGTACTTC,CASSQVRGSYNEQYF
-,TRBJ2-1,TRBV10-3,few,TGTGCCATCACCAACTGGTTAGAACCCAATGAGCAGTTCTTC,CAITNWLEPNEQFF
-,TRBJ2-7,TRBV6-5,many,TGTGCCAGCACCAATCTCAGGGATAGTGAGCAGTACTTC,CASTNLRDSEQYF
TRBD2,TRBJ2-3,TRBV10-3,-,TGTGCCATCAGCAGAGGACTAGCGGGGACAGGAGATACGCAGTATTTT,CAISRGLAGTGDTQYF
-,TRBJ2-5,TRBV7-2,-,TGTGCCAGCAGCACCGGACTTTATAAAGAGACCCAGTACTTC,CASSTGLYKETQYF
TRBD2,TRBJ2-7,TRBV20-1,-,TGCAGTGCTAGTCAGACTAGCGGGGGGGCCGGGGACGAGCAGTCCTTC,CSASQTSGGAGDEQSF
TRBD2,TRBJ2-3,TRBV9,many,TGTGCCAGCAGCCCTCGGACTAGCGGGAGTGCAGATACGCAGTATTTT,CASSPRTSGSADTQYF
TRBD2,TRBJ2-1,TRBV20-1,-,TGCAGTGCTAGAGATGGTGAGCGGGAGGCCTTCTACAATGAGCAGTTCTTC,CSARDGEREAFYNEQFF
-,TRBJ2-4,TRBV11-2,-,TGTGCCAGCAGCTTAGACGGGTACGAGCGGTACTTC,CASSLDGYERYF
-,TRBJ1-2,TRBV20-1,-,TGCAGTGCTAGAAACAGGAAATCGAACTATGGCTACACCTTC,CSARNRKSNYGYTF
-,TRBJ2-7,TRBV7-2,many,TGTGCCAGCAGCTTAGACTACTATCCCTACGAGCAGTACTTC,CASSLDYYPYEQYF
-,TRBJ2-7,TRBV20-1,few,TGCAGTGCTAGTGTTGGCTACTCCTACGAGCAGTACTTC,CSASVGYSYEQYF
TRBD2,TRBJ2-1,TRBV5-1,-,TGCGCCAGCAGCTTGGTGCCTAGCGGGAGGACGAATGAGCAGTTCTTC,CASSLVPSGRTNEQFF
-,TRBJ1-1,TRBV5-1,-,TGCGCCAGCAGCTTGGCCGAAGGCGCGGCAGCTTTCTTT,CASSLAEGAAAFF
TRBD2,TRBJ2-7,TRBV12-3/TRBV12-4,few,TGTGCCAGCAGTTTCAGAATTACTAGCGTCTACGAGCAGTACTTC,CASSFRITSVYEQYF
-,TRBJ1-2,TRBV3-1,-,TGTGCCAGCAGCCAAATCCCGGCGAGCCCCCTTAACCATGGCTACACCTTC,CASSQIPASPLNHGYTF
TRBD1,TRBJ2-2,TRBV28,few,TGTGCCAGCAGTTGGCAGGGGGTCGACACCGGGGAGCTGTTTTTT,CASSWQGVDTGELFF
-,TRBJ2-7,TRBV20-1,-,TGCAGTGCTAGACAGGGGATCTCCTACGAGCAGTACTTC,CSARQGISYEQYF
-,TRBJ2-7,TRBV9,few,TGTGCCAGCAGCGTAGACCTGGGACAATACGAGCAGTACTTC,CASSVDLGQYEQYF
-,TRBJ2-1,TRBV20-1,few,TGCAGTGCTAGGGTTCGGGGGATCTCCTACAATGAGCAGTTCTTC,CSARVRGISYNEQFF
TRBD1,TRBJ1-2,TRBV5-6,few,TGTGCCAGCAGCCAGCTGGACAGGACCCTTCGGGGCTACACCTTC,CASSQLDRTLRGYTF
-,TRBJ2-7,TRBV5-1,many,TGCGCCAGCAGCTCCCGGACACGATCCTACGAGCAGTACTTC,CASSSRTRSYEQYF
-,TRBJ2-7,TRBV29-1,many,TGCAGCGTTGCACAGGATTCCTACGAGCAGTACTTC,CSVAQDSYEQYF
-,TRBJ2-5,TRBV6-1,few,TGTGCCAGCAGGCCCGGGGAATCCACCCAGTACTTC,CASRPGESTQYF
-,TRBJ2-3,TRBV28,few,TGTGCCAGCAGTTTATCGGCAGGGAAGCGAGATACGCAGTATTTT,CASSLSAGKRDTQYF
-,TRBJ2-5,TRBV18,few,TGTGCCAGCTCACCGGCAGGCCTACAAGAGACCCAGTACTTC,CASSPAGLQETQYF
-,TRBJ1-5,TRBV4-2,-,TGTGCCAGCAGCCAAGACAGCCGGGGTACTCAGCCCCAGCATTTT,CASSQDSRGTQPQHF
TRBD2,TRBJ2-1,TRBV25-1,-,TGTGCCAGCAGCCCTATTACTCCGGGACTAGCGAGACCCTACAATGAGCAGTTCTTC,CASSPITPGLARPYNEQFF
-,TRBJ2-7,TRBV6-5,-,TGTGCCAGCAGTTATCGCGGGGTATCCGAGCAGTACTTC,CASSYRGVSEQYF
-,TRBJ2-3,TRBV6-5,-,TGTGCCAGCAGTTACTACGCTGACACAGATACGCAGTATTTT,CASSYYADTDTQYF
-,TRBJ2-1,TRBV29-1,-,TGCAGCGTCTCCCTCAACCCCTTAAATGAGCAGTTCTTC,CSVSLNPLNEQFF
-,TRBJ2-7,TRBV29-1,many,TGCAGCGTTGAGACAGATTCCTACGAGCAGTACTTC,CSVETDSYEQYF
-,TRBJ2-7,TRBV20-1,few,TGCAGTGCTAGGCGAACAGGGTTCGGGTACGAGCAGTACTTC,CSARRTGFGYEQYF
-,TRBJ2-6,TRBV10-2,-,TGCGCCAGCAGTGGACCCTACCAGTCTGGGGCCAACGTCCTGACTTTC,CASSGPYQSGANVLTF
-,TRBJ1-2,TRBV6-6,few,TGTGCCAGCAGTTACGGGGGTAGTGGCTACACCTTC,CASSYGGSGYTF
TRBD2,TRBJ2-1,TRBV20-1,-,TGCAGTGCGAGACGACTAGCGGGGGGTGACAATGAGCAGTTCTTC,CSARRLAGGDNEQFF